This T cell receptor beta chain was profiled in a study of shared clonotypes between healthy human individuals. This CDR3 is 14 amino acids long. Per the germline V gene, CDR1 is SGHRS and CDR2 is YFSETQ. V was shortened by 4 bases and J by 4 bases, with 14 bases between the two germline ends. An even split of each subset's genomic DNA across several immunoSEQ plates was performed. Loaded into unsorted PBMC replicate PCRs was roughly 320 ng DNA, about 30,000 T cell genomes. The sequencing of unsorted PBMC DNA took place on ten immunoSEQ deep assay plates. Using immunoSEQ multiplex PCR, the repertoire was profiled, and TCRdb retains in-frame clones only, with some absent. The sample holds around 510,000 clones, roughly 79% seen once.

Sample: PBMCs. The V call is TRBV5-1, the J call TRBJ1-2; D possibly corresponds to TRBD1 (6 bases). The source is a woman aged 40 to 55 in good health. Some clones in this sample may be carry-over from other donors' samples. The DNA for the CDR3 is TGCGCCAGCAGCACCCAGGACAGCCTCTATGGCTACACCTTC. Translated, it gives CASSTQDSLYGYTF.